The clone carrying this T cell receptor (beta chain) has a single count. The CDR3 covers 15 residues. Trimming removed 7 bases from V and 4 bases from J, with 20 bases in between. From germline, CDR1 is MNHEY and CDR2 SMNVEV (reference sequence). This specimen belongs to a study of blood T cell repertoires in COVID-19. At the level of the study: Sites across the United States, Italy and Spain contributed samples from acute and convalescent COVID-19. From T cells, B-cell-depleted T cells, or PBMCs came the material, which was cDNA or gDNA.

In the original analysis: Amplification with reference gene primers provided the estimates of nucleated cell counts. This table comes from immunoSEQ multiplex PCR, and its TCRdb copy is limited to in-frame clones, with some not included. The V and J calls and clone size come from that table; D and trimming were worked out from the DNA. The repertoire holds 60,000 or so clones, 70% to 85% seen once, with roughly 4% in the top ten. This chain connects TRBV27 to TRBJ2-7, with D possibly matching TRBD2 (6 bases). The receptor was isolated from a man in his 60s with acute or convalescent COVID-19. Material for sequencing was peripheral blood. CDR3 loop: CASKYMTQAGYEQYF. In DNA form, the CDR3 reads TGTGCCAGCAAATATATGACACAGGCGGGGTACGAGCAGTACTTC.